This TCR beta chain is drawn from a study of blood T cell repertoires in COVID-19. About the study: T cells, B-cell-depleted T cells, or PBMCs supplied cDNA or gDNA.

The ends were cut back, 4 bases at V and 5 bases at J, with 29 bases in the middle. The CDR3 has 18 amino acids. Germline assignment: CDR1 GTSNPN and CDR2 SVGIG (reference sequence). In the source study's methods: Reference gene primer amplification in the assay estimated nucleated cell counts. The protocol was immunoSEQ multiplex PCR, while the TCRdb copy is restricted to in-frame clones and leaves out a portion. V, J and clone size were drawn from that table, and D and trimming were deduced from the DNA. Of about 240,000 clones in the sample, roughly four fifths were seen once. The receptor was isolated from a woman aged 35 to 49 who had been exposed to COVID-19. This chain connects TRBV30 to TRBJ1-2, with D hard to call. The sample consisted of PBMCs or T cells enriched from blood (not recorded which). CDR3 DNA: TGTGCCTGGATGTCTAAGGAAGGAGGGCGGGCAAAGCCTTATGGCTACACCTTC. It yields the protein CAWMSKEGGRAKPYGYTF.